The sequence of this TCR beta chain was determined in a study of follicular helper T cells after annual influenza vaccination. Clones were sequenced by immunoSEQ multiplex PCR, and TCRdb holds only the in-frame ones, with some missing. This repertoire shows about 15,000 clones, roughly 83% found once; its top ten account for 1.3%. The CDR3 is 16 residues long. Germline V lookup: CDR1 MNHNY, CDR2 SVGAGI (reference sequence). Trimming stripped 2 bases from V and 2 bases from J, with 10 bases between. Time point here: 2014-2015 season, 7 days after vaccination. Cells are cTfh (non-naive CD4+CXCR5+PD-1+), split by ICOS and CD38 into double-positive or double-negative.

Sample: CXCR5+ CD38- circulating T follicular helper cells from blood, taken 7 days after influenza vaccination. Subset of the sample: circulating Tfh, non-naive CD4+CXCR5+PD-1+ (ICOS+CD38+ or ICOS-CD38-). The V gene is TRBV6-6, the J gene TRBJ1-6; no definite D call. The receptor was derived from an adult who received the influenza vaccine. The CDR3 loop is CASSYAGGPYNSPLHF. DNA of the CDR3: TGTGCCAGCAGTTACGCAGGAGGGCCCTATAATTCACCCCTCCACTTT.